This T cell receptor (beta chain) was identified during a study of blood T cell repertoires in COVID-19. Study-wide background: Samples came from the United States, Italy and Spain, spanning acute and convalescent COVID-19.

V was clipped by 6 bases and J by 0 bases; unmatched bases: 5. CDR1 and CDR2 from the germline V gene are KGHSH and LQKENI. This CDR3 has 15 residues. Only in-frame clones appear in the TCRdb table, and some are missing; sequencing was by immunoSEQ multiplex PCR. Of about 170,000 clones listed, roughly four fifths are singletons. Seattle enrolled patients during active infection and tracked them longitudinally. This receptor was identified in a woman at least 80 years old with COVID-19, enrolled during active disease. The sequencing sample was made of peripheral blood. The V gene is TRBV18, the J gene TRBJ2-7, with TRBD2 matching over 10 bases. The CDR3 reads CASSPLAGVSYEQYF. CDR3 nucleotides: TGTGCCAGCTCTCCTCTAGCGGGAGTCTCCTACGAGCAGTACTTC.